This TCR beta chain comes out of a study of early T cells in non-severe SARS-CoV-2 infection. The wider study: Unsorted whole-blood RNA was sequenced in bulk, leaving chains unpaired.

This clonotype was seen ten or more times. Unique molecular identifiers (one per individual cDNA molecule) were attached. TCRdb fed the 5' RACE reads into MiXCR, producing one record per CDR3 protein. The sample yields tens of thousands of distinct CDR3 sequences, about 4.3% seen once. The CDR3 is 15 residues long. From germline, CDR1 is SGHDN and CDR2 FVKESK. The germline V and J ends were trimmed by 3 bases and 2 bases, with 14 bases remaining between them. The chain has TRBV14 and TRBJ2-7; D unresolved. The sequenced sample was whole blood, obtained at baseline. The sequence was collected from an adult who was a healthcare worker with PCR-confirmed SARS-CoV-2 infection or an uninfected control (not recorded which). The CDR3 reads CASSHLKGPPYEQYF. The CDR3 DNA sequence: TGTGCCAGCAGCCACCTTAAAGGACCGCCCTACGAGCAGTACTTC.